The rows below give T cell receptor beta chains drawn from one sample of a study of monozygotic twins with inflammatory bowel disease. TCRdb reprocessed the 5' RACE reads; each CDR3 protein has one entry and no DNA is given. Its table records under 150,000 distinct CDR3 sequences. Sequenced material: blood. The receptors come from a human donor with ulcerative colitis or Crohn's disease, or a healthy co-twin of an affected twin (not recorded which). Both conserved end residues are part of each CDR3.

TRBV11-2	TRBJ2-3	CASSLLGGSRTDTQYF
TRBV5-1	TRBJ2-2	CASSDGNNPTGELFF
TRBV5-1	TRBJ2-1	CASRDQLAGRSEQFF
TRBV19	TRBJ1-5	CASKGTGINQPQHF
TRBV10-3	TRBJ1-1	CAISEGAVNTEAFF
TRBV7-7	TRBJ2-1	CASSLAGSVPNEQFF
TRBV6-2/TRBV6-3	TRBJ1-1	CASSYDRGFRGTEAFF
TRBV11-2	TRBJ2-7	CASSFRAESSYEQYF
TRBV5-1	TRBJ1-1	CASSLQGAGDTEAFF
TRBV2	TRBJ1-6	CASSDPLNSPLHF
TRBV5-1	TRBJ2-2	CASSLDSLIPGELFF
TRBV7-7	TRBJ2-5	CASSLASRKETQYF
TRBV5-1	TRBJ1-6	CASSLERGSNSPLHF
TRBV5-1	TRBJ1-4	CASSLETGANEKLFF
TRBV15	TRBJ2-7	CATSREYKGLAEFYEQYF
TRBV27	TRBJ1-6	CASSSRQANNSPLHF
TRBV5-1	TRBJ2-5	CASSLGTIQYQETQYF
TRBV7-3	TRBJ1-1	CASSSLDTQGNTEAFF
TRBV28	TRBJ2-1	CASGGTSGVNEQFF
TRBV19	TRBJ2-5	CASSIDHTQETQYF
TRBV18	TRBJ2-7	CASSLGGQVYEQYF
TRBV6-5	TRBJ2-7	CASSYAGGGSYEQYF
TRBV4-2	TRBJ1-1	CASSQVGQFNEAFF
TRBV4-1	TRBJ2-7	CASSQGLRALEQYF
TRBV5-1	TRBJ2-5	CASSLTAGGETQYF
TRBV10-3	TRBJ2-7	CAISEDRGYEQYF
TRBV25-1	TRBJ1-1	CASSEYISFGGLNTEAFF
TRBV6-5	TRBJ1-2	CASLGGEGGYTF
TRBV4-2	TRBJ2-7	CASSQGSGRADEQYF
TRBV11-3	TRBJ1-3	CASSPGTAYGNTIYF
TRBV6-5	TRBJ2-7	CASSYSSLVRGSYEQYF
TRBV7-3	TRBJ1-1	CASSPSVGAQNTEAFF
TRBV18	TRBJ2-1	CASSPPFSGGASLYNEQFF
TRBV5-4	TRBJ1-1	CASSSTPRGEAFF
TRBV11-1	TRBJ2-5	CASSTDRGTVETQYF
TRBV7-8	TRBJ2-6	CASSPLGGISSGANVLTF
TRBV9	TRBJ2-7	CASSSTGQSYEQYF
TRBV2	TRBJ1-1	CASSIGDTEAFF
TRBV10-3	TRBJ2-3	CATWTSGGKTDTQYF
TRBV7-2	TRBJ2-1	CASSSRVAGGMNEQFF
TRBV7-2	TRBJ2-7	CASSSNARHYEQYF
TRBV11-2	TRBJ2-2	CASSYRTGELFF
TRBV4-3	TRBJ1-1	CASSPMGGNTEAFF
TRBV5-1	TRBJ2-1	CASSSGTSGVDEQFF
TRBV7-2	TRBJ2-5	CASSNQVFGETQYF
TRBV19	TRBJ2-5	CASSRDRWETQYF
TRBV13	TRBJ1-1	CASSSPGGGRRNTEAFF
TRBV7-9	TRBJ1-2	CASSPPNRADYGYTF
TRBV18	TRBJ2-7	CASSPRQGISFEQYF
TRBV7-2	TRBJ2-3	CASSPQAGGWNTDTQYF